This TCR beta chain was recovered during a study of metastatic and nonmetastatic thyroid tumors. At the level of the study: Across blood and tumor or nodule tissue, repertoires from malignant and benign thyroid patients were compared with one another.

Germline V CDR1 and CDR2: SGHTA, FQGNSA. The CDR3 has 15 amino acids. The V end was cut by 6 bases, the J end by 7 bases, with 21 bases between. Patients were all untreated before their thyroid surgery. General study findings and limits: As reported, TCR beta diversity in blood and tumor was significantly higher in malignant thyroid tumors than in benign nodules.

As to this clone: Its target is unknown. The sample carries other DNA sequences with the same CDR3.

TCRdb ran MiXCR on the PCR reads. The sample contains around 45,000 clones, less than 5% of which appear only once. The sequencing input was blood. The TCR originated in a female donor with papillary thyroid cancer or a benign thyroid nodule (not recorded which). Some clones in this sample may be carry-over from other donors' samples. V is TRBV7-2 and J is TRBJ1-1; D gene ambiguous. CDR3 amino acids: CASSPGVSRHFEAFF. The CDR3 nucleotides are TGTGCCAGCAGTCCCGGGGTGTCCCGGCACTTTGAAGCTTTCTTT.